This TCR beta chain is drawn from a study of T-cell reconstitution after alpha-beta-depleted transplantation in children. Whole-study findings and limits: Alpha-beta T cells present about two months after transplant were reported to originate from several hundred expanded graft clones. Some patients' high day-60 TCRbeta diversity was traced to surviving recipient T cells and thymic progenitors. Newly produced T cells mostly accounted for T-cell counts and diversity one year post-transplant.

This clonotype was observed at least ten times. What it binds is unknown. Preparing the TCRbeta library involved the use of unique molecular identifiers. Each CDR3 protein is one row after TCRdb ran MiXCR on the PCR reads. This repertoire shows approximately 300,000 distinct CDR3 sequences, less than 9.5% found once; its top ten account for approximately 8.6%. Deletions cut 0 bases from V and 2 bases from J, with 14 bases between. CDR3 length: 16 residues. From germline, CDR1 is GTSNPN and CDR2 SVGIG (reference sequence). The chain is built from TRBV30 and TRBJ2-4; no clear D. The TCR sequence derives from a female patient between 2 and 15 years old who had a stem cell transplant for Fanconi anemia, so the T cells may come from the graft donor. The sample was peripheral blood, taken 360 days after TCRalphabeta/CD19-depleted stem cell transplant. CDR3 bases: TGTGCCTGGAGTGTACTCGGAGCCGGGTCCAAAAACATTCAGTACTTC. The encoded protein is CAWSVLGAGSKNIQYF.